This T cell receptor beta chain was obtained from a study of cytomegalovirus exposure and HLA in healthy donors. Findings and limits, study-wide: Later analysis associated a missense DCLRE1C variant with TCR beta V- and J-gene trimming. A later analysis linked 15,000 to 20,000 TCR beta sequences to HLA alleles at 0.05 false discovery rate. There were 160 or so TCR beta chains listed as cytomegalovirus-associated.

Concerning this clone itself: Its antigen remains unknown.

PCR primers comprised 60 Vbeta and 13 Jbeta primers. The assay was immunoSEQ multiplex PCR, and TCRdb's table has in-frame clones only and misses some. The table includes about 120,000 clones, around four fifths detected once. This CDR3 contains 13 residues. V was pared by 5 bases and J by 4 bases, with 8 bases between. In germline, CDR1 is SGHTA, CDR2 FQGNSA. The source is a woman aged 40-49 years in good health and CMV-seronegative. Material: PBMCs. The chain recombines TRBV7-2 with TRBJ1-4; D unclear. For the CDR3, the DNA is TGTGCCAGCAGCATAAACTATAATGAAAAACTGTTTTTT. It codes for CASSINYNEKLFF.